Detailed here is one T cell receptor (beta chain). V was trimmed by 0 bases and J by 2 bases, leaving 14 bases between them. The CDR3 has 16 residues. Germline values: CDR1 DFQATT, CDR2 SNEGSKA (reference sequence). Time point reported: blood at routine non-recurrence follow-up after resection. Material for sequencing was whole RNA from tumor, nontumor lung or frozen PBMC, left unsorted. This entry belongs to a study of spatial heterogeneity in lung cancer. Study at large: Those follow-up PBMC samples that were available underwent sequencing, at a median interval of roughly 22 months following resection. Compared with alpha-chain sequences, beta-chain sequences were consistently detected in greater numbers.

Single TCR cDNA molecules each had their own unique molecular identifier. TCRdb re-called the 5' RACE reads with MiXCR, one entry per CDR3 protein. Of about 120,000 distinct CDR3 sequences listed, approximately 12% were seen once; the top ten hold around 16%. The TCR originated in a male donor with early-stage non-small cell lung cancer. The sequencing here drew on PBMCs, taken at follow-up. The chain combines TRBV20-1 with TRBJ1-5, with a weak D call TRBD1 (5 bases). Here the CDR3 reads CSARDHAGTRNQPQHF. Here the CDR3 DNA reads TGCAGTGCTAGAGACCATGCCGGGACCCGCAATCAGCCCCAGCATTTT.